This TCR beta chain was obtained from a study of Siglec-9 on CD8 T cells in melanoma. Study-wide results and limits: Siglec-9 reportedly marks and regulates an effector memory CD8+ T-cell subset apparently accumulating in melanoma tumors.

Sequencing was performed with immunoSEQ multiplex PCR; in TCRdb, only in-frame clones are kept and a portion is missing. The sample includes around 39,000 clones, about 80% of them seen just once. Only a few counts were recorded for this clone. Its target is not known. The CDR3 contains 16 residues. Germline trimming cut 7 bases from V and 5 bases from J; bases unmatched to any gene: 16. CDR1 is MNHEY, CDR2 SMNVEV, per germline (reference sequence). The receptor was isolated from a human donor in good health. The gene calls are TRBV27 and TRBJ2-7; 8 positions match TRBD2. Sequencing was performed on Siglec-9- CD8+ T cells sorted from blood. The CDR3 bases are TGTGCCAGCATTTCTGCCGGGACTAGGAACCTCCACGAGCAGTACTTC. This encodes CASISAGTRNLHEQYF.